This record looks at one T cell receptor (beta chain) sequence and its context. The data derive from a study of cytomegalovirus exposure and HLA in healthy donors. Per germline, CDR1 MNHEY and CDR2 SMNVEV (reference sequence). This CDR3 is built from 12 residues. The ends were cut back, 10 bases at V and 4 bases at J, with 11 bases in the middle. Primers for the PCR totalled 60 Vbeta and 13 Jbeta. Sequenced by immunoSEQ multiplex PCR; TCRdb stores in-frame clones only, minus some. The top ten hold 6.3% of the sample, which has 150,000 to 200,000 clones, over 75% seen once. The V gene is TRBV27, the J gene TRBJ1-5; D perhaps matches TRBD1 (5 bases). The clonotype comes from a man between 35 and 55 years old in good health and CMV-seropositive. Sequenced sample: PBMCs. The CDR3 DNA follows: TGTGCCACCGGGGCGGGGAATCAGCCCCAGCATTTT. Amino acid sequence: CATGAGNQPQHF.